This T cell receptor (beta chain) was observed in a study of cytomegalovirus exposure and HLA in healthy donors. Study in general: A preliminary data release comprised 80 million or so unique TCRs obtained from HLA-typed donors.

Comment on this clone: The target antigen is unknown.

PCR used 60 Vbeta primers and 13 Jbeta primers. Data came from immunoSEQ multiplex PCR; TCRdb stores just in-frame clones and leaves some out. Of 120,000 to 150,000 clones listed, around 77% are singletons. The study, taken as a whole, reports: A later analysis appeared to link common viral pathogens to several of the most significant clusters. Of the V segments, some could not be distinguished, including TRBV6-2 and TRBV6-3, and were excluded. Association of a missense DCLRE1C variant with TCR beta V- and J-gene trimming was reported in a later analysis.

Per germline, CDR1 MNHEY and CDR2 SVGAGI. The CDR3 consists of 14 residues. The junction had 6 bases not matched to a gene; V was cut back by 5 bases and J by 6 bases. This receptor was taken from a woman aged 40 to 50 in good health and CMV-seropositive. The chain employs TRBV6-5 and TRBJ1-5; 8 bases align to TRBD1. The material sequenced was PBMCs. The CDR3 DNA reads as TGTGCCAGCAGTCCCGGACAGGGCACTCAGCCCCAGCATTTT. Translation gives CASSPGQGTQPQHF.